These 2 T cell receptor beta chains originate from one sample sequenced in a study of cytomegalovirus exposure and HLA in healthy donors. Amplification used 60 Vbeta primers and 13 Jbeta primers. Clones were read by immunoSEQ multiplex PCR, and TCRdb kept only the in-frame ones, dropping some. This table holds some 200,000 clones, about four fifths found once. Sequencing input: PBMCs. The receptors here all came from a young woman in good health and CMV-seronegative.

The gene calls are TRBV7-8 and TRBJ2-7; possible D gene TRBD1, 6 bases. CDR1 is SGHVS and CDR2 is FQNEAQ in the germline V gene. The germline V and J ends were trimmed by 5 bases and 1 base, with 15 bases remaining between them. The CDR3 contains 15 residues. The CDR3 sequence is CASSPRGGSSYEQYV. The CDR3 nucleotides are TGTGCCAGCAGCCCCAGAGGGGGATCTTCCTACGAGCAGTACGTC.

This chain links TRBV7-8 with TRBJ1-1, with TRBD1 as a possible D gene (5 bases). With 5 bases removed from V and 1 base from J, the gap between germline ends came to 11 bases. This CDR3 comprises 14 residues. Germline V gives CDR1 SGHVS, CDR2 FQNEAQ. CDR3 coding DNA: TGTGCCAGCAGCCCCGCAGGGTCGAACACTGAAGCTTTCTTT. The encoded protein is CASSPAGSNTEAFF.